The next 2 T cell receptor beta chains were all read from a single sample in a study of blood T cells in healthy people across ages. Together with a sample-barcoded 5' primer, a J-beta primer mix was included in a second PCR lasting roughly 6 to 12 cycles. TCRdb processed the 5' RACE reads anew with MiXCR; each CDR3 protein has one entry. The table lists about 1.7 million distinct CDR3 sequences, roughly 28% of them singletons. Sequenced input: blood. Every receptor here comes from a woman younger than 45 in good health.

There are a few counts of this clonotype. J is TRBJ1-4 and V is TRBV4-1; D remains unclear. The length of the CDR3 is 15 residues. V dropped 1 base and J dropped 4 bases, with 10 bases sitting between them. CDR1 and CDR2 from the germline V gene are MGHRA and YSYEKL. The DNA of the CDR3 is TGCGCCAGCAGCCAAGTATCGACGTTTAATGAAAAACTGTTTTTT. Its protein is CASSQVSTFNEKLFF.

CDR3: CASSLSQEGDYGYTF. The CDR3 coding sequence is TGTGCCAGCAGTTTGTCCCAAGAGGGGGACTATGGCTACACCTTC. The J gene is TRBJ1-2, the V gene TRBV28; possibly TRBD1 for D (6 bases). V shed 3 bases and J shed 3 bases, with 14 bases lying between them. Looked up from germline, CDR1 is MDHEN and CDR2 is SYDVKM. The CDR3 consists of 15 residues.